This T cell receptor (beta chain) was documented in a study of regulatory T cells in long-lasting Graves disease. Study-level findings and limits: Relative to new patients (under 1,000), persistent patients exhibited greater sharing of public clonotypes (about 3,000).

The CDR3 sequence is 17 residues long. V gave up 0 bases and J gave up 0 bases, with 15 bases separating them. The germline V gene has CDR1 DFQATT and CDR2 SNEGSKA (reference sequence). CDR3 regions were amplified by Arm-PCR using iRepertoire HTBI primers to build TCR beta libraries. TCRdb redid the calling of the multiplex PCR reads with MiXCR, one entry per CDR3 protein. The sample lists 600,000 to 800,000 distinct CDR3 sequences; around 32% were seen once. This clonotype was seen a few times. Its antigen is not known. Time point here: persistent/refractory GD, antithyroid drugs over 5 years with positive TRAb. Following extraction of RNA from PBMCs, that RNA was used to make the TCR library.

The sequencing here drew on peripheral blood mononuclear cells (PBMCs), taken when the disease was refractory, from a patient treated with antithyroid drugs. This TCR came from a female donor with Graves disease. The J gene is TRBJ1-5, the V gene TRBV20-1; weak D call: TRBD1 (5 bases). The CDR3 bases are TGCAGTGCTAGAGATCTCCAGGGACGGTTTAGCAATCAGCCCCAGCATTTT. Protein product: CSARDLQGRFSNQPQHF.